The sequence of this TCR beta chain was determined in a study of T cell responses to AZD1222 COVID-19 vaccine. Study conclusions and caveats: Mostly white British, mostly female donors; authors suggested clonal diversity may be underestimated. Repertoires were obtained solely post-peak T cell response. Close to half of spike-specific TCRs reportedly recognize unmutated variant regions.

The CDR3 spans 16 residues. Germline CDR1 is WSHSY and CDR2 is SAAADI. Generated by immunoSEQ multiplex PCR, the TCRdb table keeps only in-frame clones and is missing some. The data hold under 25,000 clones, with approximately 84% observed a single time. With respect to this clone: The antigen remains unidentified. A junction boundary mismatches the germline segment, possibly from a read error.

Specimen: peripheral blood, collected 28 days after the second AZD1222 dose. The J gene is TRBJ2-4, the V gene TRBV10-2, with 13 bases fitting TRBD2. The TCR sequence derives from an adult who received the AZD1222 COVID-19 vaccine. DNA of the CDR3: TGCGCCAGCAGCGACGGACTAGCGGGAGCCCAAAACATTCAGTACTTC. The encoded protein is CASSDGLAGAQNIQYF.